The clone carrying this T cell receptor (beta chain) was observed a few times. The sample belongs to a study of control samples from healthy donors and cancer patients. Assay: immunoSEQ multiplex PCR; the TCRdb copy retains only in-frame clones and omits some. The data show roughly 160,000 clones, 94% seen once. This TCR was recovered from a man in his 60s with colorectal cancer. Sample: PBMCs.

The CDR3, as DNA: TGTGCCACCAGCTCCATCCGGACAGGCAAAATCACCTTC. Translating gives CATSSIRTGKITF. V is TRBV15 and J is TRBJ1-2, with TRBD1 matching 7 bases. The CDR3 spans 13 residues. Germline V gene sequence: CDR1 LNHNV, CDR2 YYDKDF (reference sequence). V gave up 5 bases and J gave up 13 bases; unmatched junction bases: 13.